Listed here are 26 T cell receptor beta chains from one sample, sequenced in a study of T cell repertoires in ileal Crohn's disease. Sample time point: neoterminal ileum biopsy at postoperative endoscopy, about 6 months after surgery. Method: immunoSEQ multiplex PCR; TCRdb's copy keeps in-frame clones and lacks some. The sample carries 4,500 to 7,000 clones, 55% to 75% recorded once. The sample was ileal tissue. All receptors derive from an adult with Crohn's disease.

Here the CDR3 DNA reads TGTGCCAGCAGCTCGAGTCGCGGGAGGACCCCAGGCACCGGGGAGCTGTTTTTT. It translates to CASSSSRGRTPGTGELFF. The chain uses TRBV7-6 and TRBJ2-2; 8 positions match TRBD2. The CDR3 length is 18 residues. Germline V gives CDR1 SGHVS, CDR2 FNYEAQ. V lost 4 bases, J lost 4 bases, and 14 bases stayed unmatched.

The CDR3 spells CASSLGSGSLDTGELFF. CDR3 bases: TGTGCCAGCAGCTTGGGAAGCGGGAGCCTGGACACCGGGGAGCTGTTTTTT. The chain carries TRBV5-4 and TRBJ2-2, with TRBD2 matching over 8 bases. The CDR3 is 17 residues long. The germline V gene has CDR1 SGHNT and CDR2 YYREEE (reference sequence). V trimming: 0 bases; J trimming: 3 bases; junction bases outside the gene matches: 7.

The chain employs TRBV28 and TRBJ1-2, with D unresolved. V was trimmed by 6 bases and J by 4 bases, leaving 15 bases between them. Germline CDR1 MDHEN, CDR2 SYDVKM. The CDR3 has 14 residues. The CDR3 sequence: CASSPLRGAYGYTF. The DNA for the CDR3 is TGTGCCAGCAGCCCCCTCCGGGGTGCCTATGGCTACACCTTC.

This chain joins TRBV9 and TRBJ1-3; D is undetermined. The CDR3 loop spans 13 amino acids. Trimming cost V 4 bases and J 7 bases, with 12 bases left between them. Germline V lookup: CDR1 SGDLS, CDR2 YYNGEE. CDR3 DNA sequence: TGTGCCAGCAGCATCCCCTCCGGGAACACCATATATTTT. Its translation: CASSIPSGNTIYF.

V usage is TRBV6-1 and J usage is TRBJ2-1, with 9 positions matching TRBD2. The CDR3 spans 16 residues. V was pared by 3 bases and J by 2 bases, with 5 bases of the junction left unmatched. Germline assignment: CDR1 MNHNS and CDR2 SASEGT. The CDR3 loop is CASSDNSGGAYNEQFF. DNA of the CDR3: TGTGCCAGCAGTGACAATAGCGGGGGAGCCTACAATGAGCAGTTCTTC.

The V call is TRBV29-1, the J call TRBJ1-1; no reliable D call. V was cut by 7 bases and J by 0 bases, with 6 bases left in between. Per germline, CDR1 SQVTM and CDR2 ANQGSEA. The CDR3 runs 11 residues. The CDR3 loop reads CSARVNTEAFF. CDR3 DNA: TGCAGCGCAAGAGTGAACACTGAAGCTTTCTTT.

This clone came up a few times. V is TRBV4-2 and J is TRBJ2-2, with TRBD2 matching 7 bases. In germline, CDR1 is LGHNA, CDR2 YNFKEQ. The CDR3 contains 17 residues. Germline trimming cut 6 bases from V and 1 base from J; bases unmatched to any gene: 11. CDR3 in DNA: TGTGCCAGCAGGGGGGGACGGCGGGGGATGAACACCGGGGAGCTGTTTTTT. It yields the protein CASRGGRRGMNTGELFF.

The chain links TRBV5-6 to TRBJ2-5; D is uncertain. Per the germline V gene, CDR1 is SGHDT and CDR2 is YYEEEE. V was cut by 4 bases and J by 2 bases, with 3 bases left in between. This CDR3 has 11 amino acids. This chain's CDR3 is CASSEQETQYF. The CDR3 nucleotides read TGTGCCAGCAGCGAGCAAGAGACCCAGTACTTC.

The chain carries TRBV30 and TRBJ1-2, with 7 bases matching TRBD1. This CDR3 contains 13 residues. With V trimmed by 0 bases and J by 9 bases, 7 bases remained unmatched. CDR1 is GTSNPN, CDR2 SVGIG, per germline (reference sequence). CDR3 amino acids: CAWSVGQGVSYTF. The CDR3 DNA reads TGTGCCTGGAGTGTGGGGCAGGGGGTTAGCTACACCTTC.

This sequence joins TRBV6-5 and TRBJ2-7; D perhaps matches TRBD2 (5 bases). The CDR3 is made up of 14 amino acids. The germline gives CDR1 MNHEY, CDR2 SVGAGI. V lost 0 bases and J lost 3, with 9 bases in between. The CDR3 loop reads CASSYSGRHYEQYF. The CDR3 nucleotides are TGTGCCAGCAGTTACTCGGGGAGACACTACGAGCAGTACTTC.

V is TRBV18 and J is TRBJ1-1; D may be TRBD1 (5 bases). The CDR3 extends over 13 amino acids. The germline V gene encodes CDR1 KGHSH and CDR2 LQKENI. Trimming removed 6 bases from V and 0 bases from J, with 8 bases in between. The CDR3 region has the DNA TGTGCCAGCTCCAAGGACATGAACACTGAAGCTTTCTTT. Protein product: CASSKDMNTEAFF.

This chain joins TRBV10-3 and TRBJ2-1; 10 bases are a match to TRBD1. V shed 3 bases and J 7 bases; nucleotides not matched to a gene: 6. Germline V CDR1 and CDR2: ENHRY, SYGVKD. CDR3 size: 15 residues. CDR3 loop: CAISDQGQGYNEQFF. CDR3 bases: TGTGCCATCAGTGACCAGGGACAGGGGTATAATGAGCAGTTCTTC.

The rearrangement uses TRBV6-5 and TRBJ2-5; perhaps TRBD2 as D (5 bases). CDR3 length equals 14 residues. The V gene lost 2 bases and the J gene lost 5 bases, with 12 bases spanning the gap. Germline V CDR1 and CDR2: MNHEY, SVGAGI. CDR3 residues: CASSYGFGGETQYF. The CDR3 DNA reads TGTGCCAGCAGTTACGGCTTCGGCGGGGAGACCCAGTACTTC.

The rearrangement links TRBV11-3 to TRBJ2-5; TRBD2 agrees at 8 bases. The germline gives CDR1 SGHNT, CDR2 YENEEA. CDR3 size: 13 residues. V shed 5 bases, J shed 3 bases, and the junction held 2 bases outside the gene matches. The CDR3 spells CASSRGGEETQYF. The DNA of the CDR3 is TGTGCCAGCAGCCGGGGGGGGGAAGAGACCCAGTACTTC.

CDR3 in amino acids: CASSQNRGEAEAFF. CDR3 nucleotides: TGTGCCAGCAGTCAAAACAGGGGTGAGGCTGAAGCTTTCTTT. This chain uses TRBV28 with TRBJ1-1, with 7 bases aligning to TRBD1. This CDR3 is built from 14 residues. Germline-derived CDR1 and CDR2 are MDHEN and SYDVKM. V trimming: 5 bases; J trimming: 6 bases; junction bases outside the gene matches: 9.

The genes are TRBV4-2 and TRBJ1-2, with D possibly TRBD1 on 6 matching bases. Germline V gives CDR1 LGHNA, CDR2 YNFKEQ. Trimming pared 0 bases from V and 10 bases from J, leaving 18 bases between. The CDR3 sequence is 15 residues long. The DNA for the CDR3 is TGTGCCAGCAGCCAAGATTATAACCCCAGGGGCCTCTACACCTTC. Its translation is CASSQDYNPRGLYTF.

This chain links TRBV19 with TRBJ1-1; TRBD1 matches at 8 bases. The CDR3 is 15 residues long. V lost 3 bases to trimming and J lost 5 bases; unmatched junction nucleotides: 8. The germline CDR1 and CDR2 sequences are LNHDA and SQIVND (reference sequence). This chain's CDR3 is CASSIGTGGKTEAFF. The CDR3 DNA follows: TGTGCCAGTAGTATTGGAACAGGGGGAAAGACTGAAGCTTTCTTT.

Relative to its sample, this clone is medium-sized. The chain uses TRBV30 and TRBJ1-2; D is uncertain. The germline gives CDR1 GTSNPN, CDR2 SVGIG (reference sequence). V lost 4 bases to trimming and J lost 1 base, with 19 bases between them. The CDR3 extends over 16 amino acids. This CDR3 is CAWTEVRVSFNYGYTF. CDR3 nucleotide sequence: TGTGCCTGGACCGAAGTCCGGGTCTCTTTTAACTATGGCTACACCTTC.

Notes on this clone: An end of the junction differs from the germline gene, which may be a read error. The chain carries TRBV5-1 and TRBJ2-1, with 7 bases that match TRBD2. This CDR3 is built from 15 residues. Per germline, CDR1 SGHRS and CDR2 YFSETQ. CDR3 region: CASRPAGVAGNEQFF. CDR3 coding DNA: TGTGCCAGCAGGCCGGCGGGAGTAGCGGGCAATGAGCAGTTCTTC.

The V and J genes are TRBV19 and TRBJ2-3; 8 bases map to TRBD2. The J segment lost 5 bases and the V segment lost 3 bases, leaving 10 bases of the junction unmatched. The CDR3 is 16 amino acids. CDR1 is LNHDA and CDR2 is SQIVND in the germline V gene (reference sequence). The chain's CDR3 is CASSMGGGRSGDTQYF. CDR3 nucleotides: TGTGCCAGTAGTATGGGAGGCGGGAGGAGTGGAGATACGCAGTATTTT.

V usage is TRBV6-5 and J usage is TRBJ1-2; TRBD1 matches 7 bases. The CDR3 consists of 11 residues. The V and J ends lost 8 bases and 7 bases, in that order; junction bases with no gene match: 4. Germline-derived CDR1 and CDR2 are MNHEY and SVGAGI. This CDR3 reads CASGAGGGYTF. The DNA of the CDR3 is TGTGCCAGCGGGGCAGGGGGTGGCTACACCTTC.

The chain recombines TRBV19 with TRBJ2-7, with D possibly TRBD1 on 5 matching bases. Germline lookup yields CDR1 LNHDA and CDR2 SQIVND (reference sequence). V dropped 3 bases and J dropped 0 bases, with 12 bases sitting between them. This CDR3 has 15 residues. CDR3 in amino acids: CASSIDSQSSYEQYF. In DNA, the CDR3 is TGTGCCAGTAGTATTGACAGCCAGAGCTCCTACGAGCAGTACTTC.

The rearrangement links TRBV6-5 to TRBJ1-2, with TRBD1 identical over 7 bases. With V trimmed by 5 bases and J by 3 bases, 3 bases remained unmatched. The CDR3 length is 13 residues. Germline V gives CDR1 MNHEY, CDR2 SVGAGI. The CDR3 DNA follows: TGTGCCAGCAGTGCTGACAGGGACTATGGCTACACCTTC. This codes for CASSADRDYGYTF.

The chain recombines TRBV28 with TRBJ1-4, with TRBD1 as a possible D gene (5 bases). Trimming pared 6 bases from V and 10 bases from J, leaving 18 bases between. This CDR3 contains 14 residues. The germline V gene has CDR1 MDHEN and CDR2 SYDVKM. CDR3 residues: CASSLGGEVGKLFF. CDR3 DNA: TGTGCCAGCAGCCTGGGGGGGGAGGTGGGAAAACTGTTTTTT.

The V gene is TRBV19, the J gene TRBJ2-2; TRBD1 aligns across 12 bases. Germline V gene data show CDR1 as LNHDA and CDR2 as SQIVND (reference sequence). The CDR3 covers 15 residues. Unmatched junction bases numbered 8, after V lost 8 bases and J lost 7 bases. CDR3 sequence: CASSPGQGAGGELFF. The DNA of the CDR3 is TGTGCCAGTTCCCCGGGACAGGGGGCTGGCGGGGAGCTGTTTTTT.

A few counts support this clone. The chain couples TRBV19 to TRBJ2-1; tentative D call: TRBD1 (6 bases). Trimming stripped 5 bases from V and 10 bases from J, with 9 bases between. Looked up from germline, CDR1 is LNHDA and CDR2 is SQIVND (reference sequence). The CDR3 runs to 11 residues. The CDR3 region is CASSAGQEQFF. The CDR3 DNA follows: TGTGCCAGTAGTGCCGGACAGGAGCAGTTCTTC.